This T cell receptor (beta chain) was recovered during a study of memory CD4+ T cells and cytomegalovirus serostatus. The CDR3 consists of 17 residues. Trimming cost V 2 bases and J 10 bases; bases outside gene matches: 18. The germline gives CDR1 MNHEY, CDR2 SMNVEV (reference sequence). Single viable CD3+CD4+CD8-CD45RO+ cells were sorted as the memory CD4+ T cells. Only in-frame clones appear in the TCRdb table, and some are missing; sequencing was by immunoSEQ multiplex PCR. This sample carries approximately 46,000 clones, 77% of them seen once, and the ten largest clones take around 0.61%. The TCR was taken from an adult in good health and CMV-seronegative. This chain joins TRBV27 and TRBJ1-1; 8 nucleotides agree with TRBD1. Sequenced input: memory CD4+ T cells from blood. The CDR3 sequence is CASSLIPSSTGGEGAFF. CDR3 DNA: TGTGCCAGCAGTTTAATCCCCTCCTCCACAGGGGGGGAAGGAGCTTTCTTT.